This passage covers 24 T cell receptor beta chains from one sample sequenced in a study of blood T cell repertoires in COVID-19. Sequencing was performed with immunoSEQ multiplex PCR; in TCRdb, only in-frame clones are kept and a portion is missing. The table includes a few hundred thousand clones, 75% to 90% detected once. The sequenced sample was peripheral blood. The receptors here all came from a woman aged 50 to 65 with COVID-19, enrolled during active disease.

The V and J genes are TRBV7-8 and TRBJ2-5; D gene ambiguous. Trimming shortened V by 3 bases and J by 4 bases, and 6 bases separated the two germline ends. This CDR3 has 12 residues. Looked up from germline, CDR1 is SGHVS and CDR2 is FQNEAQ. The CDR3 sequence is CASSLARETQYF. Here the CDR3 DNA reads TGTGCCAGCAGCTTGGCCCGAGAGACCCAGTACTTC.

Notes on this clone: An end of the junction differs from the germline gene, which may be a read error. The rearrangement uses TRBV5-1 and TRBJ1-1, with D tentatively TRBD1 (6 bases). The germline CDR1 and CDR2 sequences are SGHRS and YFSETQ. The CDR3 consists of 15 residues. DNA of the CDR3: TGCCCCAGCAGCCACGACGGGGGGGCGGACACTGAAGCTTTCTTT. It is translated as CPSSHDGGADTEAFF. Filled out from reference TRBV5-1 and TRBJ1-1, the complete variable domain reads KAGVTQTPRYLIKTRGQQVTLSCSPISGHRSVSWYQQTPGQGLQFLFEYFSETQRNKGNFPGRFSGRQFSNSRSEMNVSTLELGDSALYLCPSSHDGGADTEAFFGQGTRLTVV.

Here the CDR3 reads CASSKVGDHQPQHF. CDR3 nucleotides: TGTGCCAGTAGTAAGGTAGGGGATCATCAGCCCCAGCATTTT. The gene calls are TRBV19 and TRBJ1-5; tentative D call: TRBD1 (5 bases). The germline V and J ends were trimmed by 4 bases and 5 bases, with 12 bases remaining between them. This CDR3 has 14 amino acids. From germline, CDR1 is LNHDA and CDR2 SQIVND (reference sequence).

This chain links TRBV11-3 with TRBJ2-7, with TRBD1 matching over 11 bases. The ends lost 1 base at V and 6 bases at J; junction bases unmatched: 5. From germline, CDR1 is SGHNT and CDR2 YENEEA. The CDR3 has 15 residues. The CDR3 DNA is TGTGCCAGCAGCTTAGTACCGGGACAGGGGGTCGAGCAGTACTTC. Protein: CASSLVPGQGVEQYF.

This chain links TRBV19 with TRBJ2-2, with 8 bases matching TRBD1. The V and J ends lost 6 bases and 0 bases, in that order; junction bases with no gene match: 6. The V gene's germline CDR1 is LNHDA and CDR2 SQIVND (reference sequence). The CDR3 is 16 amino acids. CDR3 sequence (DNA): TGTGCCAGTAGCCTACAGGGGGAAACGAACACCGGGGAGCTGTTTTTT. As protein: CASSLQGETNTGELFF.

This rearrangement joins TRBV6-5 to TRBJ2-7, with TRBD1 matching 8 bases. The CDR3 runs to 13 residues. V was pared by 7 bases and J by 1 base, with 3 bases of the junction left unmatched. In germline, CDR1 is MNHEY, CDR2 SVGAGI. The CDR3 DNA is TGTGCCAGCATAGGGACAGGATCCTACGAGCAGTACTTC. This gives the protein CASIGTGSYEQYF.

The J gene is TRBJ1-2, the V gene TRBV12-5; the D gene is possibly TRBD1 (6 bases). Trimming removed 5 bases at V and 7 bases at J, with 8 bases between. CDR3 length: 11 amino acids. Germline V gene sequence: CDR1 LGHNT, CDR2 FRNRAP. CDR3 region: CASGTGFGYTF. CDR3 DNA: TGTGCTAGTGGTACAGGGTTTGGCTACACCTTC.

This chain joins TRBV2 and TRBJ2-7; D ambiguous. V was trimmed by 7 bases and J by 1 base, leaving 8 bases between them. Germline CDR1 SNHLY, CDR2 FYNNEI. This CDR3 has 12 amino acids. The CDR3 DNA sequence: TGTGCCAGCAAAGAGCGATCCTACGAGCAGTACTTC. Its protein product is CASKERSYEQYF.

In this sample, this clone turned up once. The genes are TRBV27 and TRBJ1-2, with a tentative D call TRBD1 (5 bases). V was cut by 6 bases and J by 8 bases, with 16 bases left in between. CDR1 MNHEY and CDR2 SMNVEV come from the germline V gene (reference sequence). This CDR3 is 13 amino acids long. The CDR3 sequence: CASSSYRTGGYTF. The DNA of the CDR3 is TGTGCCAGCAGCTCCTACAGGACGGGCGGCTACACCTTC.

This clone showed up just a few times. The chain uses TRBV6-2 or TRBV6-3 and TRBJ1-1; no reliable D call. Trimming removed 0 bases from V and 4 bases from J, with 12 bases in between. Germline V lookup: CDR1 MNHEY, CDR2 SVGEGT. This CDR3 has 15 amino acids. The CDR3 sequence is CASSYSPGYGTEAFF. CDR3 nucleotides: TGTGCCAGCAGTTACTCCCCAGGATACGGCACTGAAGCTTTCTTT.

This chain uses TRBV10-3 with TRBJ2-7, with TRBD2 matching over 10 bases. The length of the CDR3 is 18 residues. With 4 bases clipped from V and 0 bases from J, the junction kept 12 bases outside the gene matches. Germline V CDR1 and CDR2: ENHRY, SYGVKD. DNA of the CDR3: TGTGCCATCAGTGTGCCACTAGCGGGGTCCAAGCTCTCCTACGAGCAGTACTTC. Translated: CAISVPLAGSKLSYEQYF.

The CDR3 nucleotides are TGTGCCAGCAGCGCCAGGGGTCTGGGAGAGACCCAGTACTTC. Translating it yields CASSARGLGETQYF. This chain connects TRBV7-7 to TRBJ2-5, with TRBD1 as a possible D gene (6 bases). The germline V gene has CDR1 SSHAT and CDR2 FNYEAQ (reference sequence). The CDR3 is 14 amino acids. With 5 bases removed from V and 4 bases from J, the gap between germline ends came to 14 bases.

The DNA for the CDR3 is TGCGCCAGCAGTTTAGCGGGAATTGGGACCGGGGAGCTGTTTTTT. Its translation is CASSLAGIGTGELFF. The J gene is TRBJ2-2, the V gene TRBV5-1, with 8 bases lining up with TRBD2. Trimming took 5 bases from V and 5 from J; bases not matched to a gene: 8. The germline V gene encodes CDR1 SGHRS and CDR2 YFSETQ. This CDR3 has 15 residues.

The CDR3 here is CASSFPLAGGTGELFF. Here the CDR3 DNA reads TGTGCCAGCAGTTTTCCTCTAGCGGGTGGAACCGGGGAGCTGTTTTTT. This chain links TRBV28 with TRBJ2-2; 8 nucleotides line up with TRBD2. CDR3 length: 16 residues. V gave up 3 bases and J gave up 5 bases; unmatched junction bases: 8. Germline CDR1 is MDHEN and CDR2 is SYDVKM.

A few counts support this clone. This chain connects TRBV25-1 to TRBJ2-5; tentative D call: TRBD2 (5 bases). Looked up from germline, CDR1 is MGHDK and CDR2 is SYGVNS. This CDR3 comprises 12 residues. Trimming removed 7 bases from V and 5 bases from J, with 11 bases in between. The CDR3 sequence: CASISTGETQYF. In DNA form, the CDR3 reads TGTGCCAGCATCTCGACGGGGGAGACCCAGTACTTC.

The J gene is TRBJ2-1, the V gene TRBV7-2, with 15 bases matching TRBD2. CDR3 size: 16 residues. Germline CDR1 is SGHTA and CDR2 is FQGNSA. The ends lost 5 bases at V and 7 bases at J; junction bases unmatched: 6. CDR3: CASSPSGTSGRNEQFF. Written as DNA, the CDR3 is TGTGCCAGCAGCCCATCCGGGACTAGCGGGAGGAATGAGCAGTTCTTC. Full variable domain (outside the CDR3, taken from reference TRBV7-2 and TRBJ2-1): GAGVSQSPSNKVTEKGKDVELRCDPISGHTALYWYRQSLGQGLEFLIYFQGNSAPDKSGLPSDRFSAERTGGSVSTLTIQRTQQEDSAVYLCASSPSGTSGRNEQFFGPGTRLTVL.

This sequence joins TRBV9 and TRBJ2-1; a weak D match, TRBD2 (6 bases). Trimming removed 3 bases from V and 5 bases from J, with 15 bases in between. Germline values: CDR1 SGDLS, CDR2 YYNGEE. The CDR3 has 15 residues. The CDR3 region is CASSASSGSHNEQFF. The CDR3 bases are TGTGCCAGCAGCGCGAGCAGCGGGTCCCACAATGAGCAGTTCTTC.

V gene TRBV11-2 combines with J gene TRBJ1-4, with D perhaps matching TRBD1 (6 bases). V dropped 6 bases and J dropped 5 bases, with 22 bases sitting between them. The CDR3 loop spans 17 amino acids. Per the germline V gene, CDR1 is SGHAT and CDR2 is FQNNGV. The CDR3 loop reads CASRMGAHTTSNEKLFF. The CDR3 DNA sequence: TGTGCCAGCAGGATGGGGGCCCATACTACTTCAAATGAAAAACTGTTTTTT. Full variable domain (rest looked up from reference TRBV11-2 and TRBJ1-4): EAGVAQSPRYKIIEKRQSVAFWCNPISGHATLYWYQQILGQGPKLLIQFQNNGVVDDSQLPKDRFSAERLKGVDSTLKIQPAKLEDSAVYLCASRMGAHTTSNEKLFFGSGTQLSVL.

This chain connects TRBV5-4 to TRBJ2-7, with D possibly TRBD1 on 5 matching bases. Germline V gene data show CDR1 as SGHNT and CDR2 as YYREEE (reference sequence). Trimming left V 5 bases short and J 4 bases short, with 19 bases between. The CDR3 has 15 residues. The CDR3 nucleotides are TGTGCCAGCAGTTCCCAGAGGACAAACCTTTACGAGCAGTACTTC. It translates to CASSSQRTNLYEQYF.

The genes are TRBV6-5 and TRBJ1-2; TRBD1 matches at 7 bases. From germline, CDR1 is MNHEY and CDR2 SVGAGI. The CDR3 has 15 amino acids. The V gene end was trimmed by 6 bases and the J gene end by 3 bases; junction bases not matched to a gene: 10. The CDR3 reads CASRIVGQGDYGYTF. For the CDR3, the DNA is TGTGCCAGCAGGATAGTTGGGCAGGGGGACTATGGCTACACCTTC.

The rearrangement links TRBV5-4 to TRBJ2-1; D might be TRBD2 (6 bases). Trimming took off 5 bases at V and 5 bases at J, with 11 bases between the two ends. The CDR3 is 13 amino acids. The V gene's germline CDR1 is SGHNT and CDR2 YYREEE (reference sequence). In DNA form, the CDR3 reads TGTGCCAGCAGTCGCGCGGGAAACAATGAGCAGTTCTTC. It is translated as CASSRAGNNEQFF.

The gene calls are TRBV6-1 and TRBJ1-2; D is possibly TRBD1 (5 bases). The V end lost 3 bases, the J end lost 5 bases, and 13 bases lay between the germline ends. Looked up from germline, CDR1 is MNHNS and CDR2 is SASEGT. The CDR3 spans 14 residues. The CDR3 bases are TGTGCCAGCAGTGAGGACCCGGGGGGGTATGGCTACACCTTC. Protein: CASSEDPGGYGYTF.

The chain couples TRBV18 to TRBJ1-1; D is unresolved. The CDR3 runs 14 residues. The germline gives CDR1 KGHSH, CDR2 LQKENI. Trimming removed 6 bases at V and 11 bases at J, with 22 bases between. CDR3 DNA sequence: TGTGCCAGCTCTCTTTGGACTGAGAACAGTGGTGCTTTCTTT. Residues: CASSLWTENSGAFF.

This rearrangement joins TRBV29-1 to TRBJ2-2; TRBD1 matches 7 bases. Germline V gene lookup returns CDR1 SQVTM and CDR2 ANQGSEA. With 4 bases clipped from V and 5 bases from J, the junction kept 7 bases outside the gene matches. CDR3 length: 14 residues. The CDR3 DNA is TGCAGCGTTGTCCCACAGACAGGGACCGGGGAGCTGTTTTTT. Protein: CSVVPQTGTGELFF.